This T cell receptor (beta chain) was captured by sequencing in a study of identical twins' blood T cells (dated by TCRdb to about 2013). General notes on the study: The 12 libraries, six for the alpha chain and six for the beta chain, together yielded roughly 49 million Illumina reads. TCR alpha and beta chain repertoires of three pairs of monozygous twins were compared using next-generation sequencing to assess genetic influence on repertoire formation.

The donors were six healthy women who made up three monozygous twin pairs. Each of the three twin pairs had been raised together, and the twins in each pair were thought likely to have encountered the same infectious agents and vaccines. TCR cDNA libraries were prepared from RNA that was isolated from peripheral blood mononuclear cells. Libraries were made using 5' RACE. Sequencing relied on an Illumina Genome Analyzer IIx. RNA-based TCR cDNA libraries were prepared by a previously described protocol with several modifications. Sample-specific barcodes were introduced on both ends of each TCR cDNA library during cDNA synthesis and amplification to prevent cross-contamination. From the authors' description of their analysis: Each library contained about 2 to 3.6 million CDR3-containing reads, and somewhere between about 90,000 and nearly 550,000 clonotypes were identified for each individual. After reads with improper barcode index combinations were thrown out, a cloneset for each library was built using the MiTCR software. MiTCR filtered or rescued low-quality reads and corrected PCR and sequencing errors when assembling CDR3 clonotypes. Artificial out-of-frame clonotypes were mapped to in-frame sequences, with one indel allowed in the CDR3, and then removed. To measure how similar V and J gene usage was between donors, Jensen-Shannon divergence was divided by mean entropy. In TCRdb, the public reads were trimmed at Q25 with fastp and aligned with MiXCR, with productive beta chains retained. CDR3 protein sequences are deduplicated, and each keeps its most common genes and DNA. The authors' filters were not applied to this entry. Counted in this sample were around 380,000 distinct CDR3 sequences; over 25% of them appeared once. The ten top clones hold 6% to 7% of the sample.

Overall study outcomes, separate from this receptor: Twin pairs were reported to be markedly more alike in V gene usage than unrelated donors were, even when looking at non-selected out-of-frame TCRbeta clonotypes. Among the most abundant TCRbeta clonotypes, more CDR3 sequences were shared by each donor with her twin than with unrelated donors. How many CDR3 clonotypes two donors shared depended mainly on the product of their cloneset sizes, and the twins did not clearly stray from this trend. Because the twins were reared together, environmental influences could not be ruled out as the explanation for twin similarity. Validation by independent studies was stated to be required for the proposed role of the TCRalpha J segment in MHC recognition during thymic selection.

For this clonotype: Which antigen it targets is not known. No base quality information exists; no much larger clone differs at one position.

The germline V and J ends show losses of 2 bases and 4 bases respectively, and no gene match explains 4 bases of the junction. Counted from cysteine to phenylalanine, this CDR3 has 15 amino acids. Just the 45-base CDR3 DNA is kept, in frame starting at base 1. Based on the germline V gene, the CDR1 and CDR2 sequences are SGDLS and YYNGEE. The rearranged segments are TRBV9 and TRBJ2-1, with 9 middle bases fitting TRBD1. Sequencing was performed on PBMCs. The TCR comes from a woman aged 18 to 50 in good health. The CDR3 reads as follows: CASSVRDRAYNEQFF. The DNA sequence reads TGTGCCAGCAGCGTCAGGGACAGGGCTTACAATGAGCAGTTCTTC.